The rows below give T cell receptor beta chains drawn from one sample of a study of blood T cell repertoires in COVID-19. The table came from immunoSEQ multiplex PCR; TCRdb's copy has only in-frame clones and leaves some out. Of about 240,000 clones in the sample, over 75% were seen once. Material for sequencing was peripheral blood. All receptors come from a woman between 25 and 40 years old with acute or convalescent COVID-19. The CDR3 runs from the conserved cysteine through the conserved F or W. The order of the fields is J gene, V gene, D gene, clone size, CDR3 protein, CDR3 DNA. D genes are given only for firm matches. The listing skips clone size in some rows; elsewhere it reads once, few, many or a size class.

j_call: TRBJ1-1; v_call: TRBV6-5; d_call: TRBD1; clone_size: NA; cdr3_aa: CASSYTTGFTEAFF; cdr3_nt: TGTGCCAGCAGTTACACGACAGGGTTCACTGAAGCTTTCTTT
j_call: TRBJ2-1; v_call: TRBV4-2; d_call: NA; clone_size: NA; cdr3_aa: CASSQVSDNEQFF; cdr3_nt: TGTGCCAGCAGCCAAGTTTCCGACAATGAGCAGTTCTTC
j_call: TRBJ2-7; v_call: TRBV5-4; d_call: TRBD1; clone_size: NA; cdr3_aa: CASSLADRGIYEQYF; cdr3_nt: TGTGCCAGCAGCTTGGCGGACAGGGGAATATACGAGCAGTACTTC
j_call: TRBJ2-3; v_call: TRBV7-2; d_call: TRBD2; clone_size: once; cdr3_aa: CASSLVLAGGPTDTQYF; cdr3_nt: TGTGCCAGCAGCTTAGTACTAGCGGGAGGCCCCACAGATACGCAGTATTTT
j_call: TRBJ1-2; v_call: TRBV15; d_call: TRBD1; clone_size: NA; cdr3_aa: CATSPGQGNLRDYGYTF; cdr3_nt: TGTGCCACCAGCCCGGGACAGGGTAACCTGAGGGACTATGGCTACACCTTC
j_call: TRBJ1-3; v_call: TRBV14; d_call: NA; clone_size: NA; cdr3_aa: CASSQDHRRAIYF; cdr3_nt: TGTGCCAGCAGCCAAGATCACAGGAGGGCCATATATTTT
j_call: TRBJ1-4; v_call: TRBV3-1/TRBV3-2; d_call: NA; clone_size: NA; cdr3_aa: CASSAGWGGSTNEKLFF; cdr3_nt: TGTGCCAGCAGCGCAGGATGGGGGGGATCAACTAATGAAAAACTGTTTTTT
j_call: TRBJ2-5; v_call: TRBV10-1; d_call: TRBD2; clone_size: NA; cdr3_aa: CASSEGLAGGETQYF; cdr3_nt: TGCGCCAGCAGTGAGGGACTAGCGGGAGGAGAGACCCAGTACTTC
j_call: TRBJ1-4; v_call: TRBV27; d_call: NA; clone_size: NA; cdr3_aa: CASIGRGEKLFF; cdr3_nt: TGTGCCAGCATCGGCAGGGGTGAAAAACTGTTTTTT
j_call: TRBJ2-1; v_call: TRBV12-5; d_call: TRBD2; clone_size: NA; cdr3_aa: CASGLVRPSGSYEQFF; cdr3_nt: TGTGCTAGTGGTTTGGTACGGCCTAGCGGGAGCTATGAGCAGTTCTTC
j_call: TRBJ2-5; v_call: TRBV18; d_call: TRBD1; clone_size: NA; cdr3_aa: CASSLGTGPETQYF; cdr3_nt: TGTGCCAGCTCACTCGGGACAGGCCCGGAGACCCAGTACTTC
j_call: TRBJ2-1; v_call: TRBV30; d_call: NA; clone_size: once; cdr3_aa: CAWSQGALEQFF; cdr3_nt: TGTGCCTGGAGCCAGGGCGCGCTTGAGCAGTTCTTC
j_call: TRBJ2-1; v_call: TRBV4-2; d_call: NA; clone_size: NA; cdr3_aa: CASSQQAREKDNEQFF; cdr3_nt: TGTGCCAGCAGCCAACAGGCGAGGGAAAAAGACAATGAGCAGTTCTTC
j_call: TRBJ1-4; v_call: TRBV2; d_call: TRBD1; clone_size: NA; cdr3_aa: CASSLDRGHEKLFF; cdr3_nt: TGTGCCAGCAGTTTGGACAGGGGGCATGAAAAACTGTTTTTT
j_call: TRBJ2-1; v_call: TRBV7-9; d_call: NA; clone_size: few; cdr3_aa: CASSLASYNEQFF; cdr3_nt: TGTGCCAGCAGCTTAGCGAGCTACAATGAGCAGTTCTTC
j_call: TRBJ1-2; v_call: TRBV7-9; d_call: NA; clone_size: NA; cdr3_aa: CASSLGVAGSYTF; cdr3_nt: TGTGCCAGCAGCTTAGGTGTAGCGGGAAGCTACACCTTC
j_call: TRBJ2-2; v_call: TRBV6-5; d_call: NA; clone_size: NA; cdr3_aa: CASSLFPLTGELFF; cdr3_nt: TGTGCCAGCAGCCTCTTCCCCCTCACCGGGGAGCTGTTTTTT
j_call: TRBJ1-1; v_call: TRBV19; d_call: TRBD1; clone_size: NA; cdr3_aa: CASNGQGTTEAFF; cdr3_nt: TGTGCCAGTAATGGACAGGGTACCACTGAAGCTTTCTTT
j_call: TRBJ2-1; v_call: TRBV6-5; d_call: TRBD2; clone_size: NA; cdr3_aa: CASSSGRALYYEQFF; cdr3_nt: TGTGCCAGTTCTAGCGGGAGGGCCCTGTACTATGAGCAGTTCTTC
j_call: TRBJ1-5; v_call: TRBV11-3; d_call: NA; clone_size: NA; cdr3_aa: CASSLVRGGPQHF; cdr3_nt: TGTGCCAGCAGCTTAGTGCGGGGGGGGCCCCAGCATTTT
j_call: TRBJ2-7; v_call: TRBV10-1; d_call: TRBD2; clone_size: NA; cdr3_aa: CASSDLGGAPPYEQYF; cdr3_nt: TGCGCCAGCAGTGACCTCGGGGGGGCACCTCCCTACGAGCAGTACTTC
j_call: TRBJ1-5; v_call: TRBV2; d_call: TRBD1; clone_size: NA; cdr3_aa: CASKKGTAQSNQPQHF; cdr3_nt: TGTGCCAGCAAGAAAGGGACAGCCCAGAGCAATCAGCCCCAGCATTTT
j_call: TRBJ2-1; v_call: TRBV9; d_call: NA; clone_size: NA; cdr3_aa: CASSVLLAGSRSEQFF; cdr3_nt: TGTGCCAGCAGCGTCCTATTGGCGGGATCCCGAAGTGAGCAGTTCTTC
j_call: TRBJ2-7; v_call: TRBV7-2; d_call: NA; clone_size: NA; cdr3_aa: CASSLVGGTYEQYF; cdr3_nt: TGTGCCAGCAGCTTGGTCGGCGGGACCTACGAGCAGTACTTC
j_call: TRBJ2-3; v_call: TRBV12-5; d_call: NA; clone_size: few; cdr3_aa: CASGGGGHGTDTQYF; cdr3_nt: TGTGCTAGTGGAGGGGGAGGGCATGGCACAGATACGCAGTATTTT
j_call: TRBJ2-1; v_call: TRBV12-2; d_call: NA; clone_size: NA; cdr3_aa: CASRFSYEQFF; cdr3_nt: TGTGCAAGTCGCTTCTCCTATGAGCAGTTCTTC
j_call: TRBJ2-2; v_call: TRBV6-1; d_call: NA; clone_size: once; cdr3_aa: CASSDTGTITGELFF; cdr3_nt: TGTGCCAGCAGTGATACCGGGACAATCACCGGGGAGCTGTTTTTT
j_call: TRBJ2-7; v_call: TRBV10-1; d_call: NA; clone_size: NA; cdr3_aa: CASSEGGGGSYEQYF; cdr3_nt: TGCGCCAGCAGTGAAGGGGGCGGAGGGAGCTACGAGCAGTACTTC
j_call: TRBJ2-7; v_call: TRBV27; d_call: TRBD2; clone_size: NA; cdr3_aa: CASSLLAGVNEQYF; cdr3_nt: TGTGCCAGCAGTTTGCTAGCGGGAGTTAACGAGCAGTACTTC
j_call: TRBJ2-7; v_call: TRBV7-6; d_call: NA; clone_size: once; cdr3_aa: CASSLVSGMGSYEQYF; cdr3_nt: TGTGCCAGCAGCTTAGTTTCCGGGATGGGGTCCTACGAGCAGTACTTC
j_call: TRBJ2-6; v_call: TRBV4-3; d_call: NA; clone_size: NA; cdr3_aa: CASRQVGANVLTF; cdr3_nt: TGCGCCAGCCGGCAGGTTGGGGCCAACGTCCTGACTTTC
j_call: TRBJ2-3; v_call: TRBV30; d_call: TRBD2; clone_size: NA; cdr3_aa: CAWSVAGTSGGADTQYF; cdr3_nt: TGTGCCTGGAGTGTAGCTGGGACTAGCGGGGGGGCAGATACGCAGTATTTT
j_call: TRBJ1-1; v_call: TRBV19; d_call: NA; clone_size: few; cdr3_aa: CASKDWGDMNTEAFF; cdr3_nt: TGTGCCAGTAAAGACTGGGGGGATATGAACACTGAAGCTTTCTTT
j_call: TRBJ2-7; v_call: TRBV5-4; d_call: TRBD2; clone_size: NA; cdr3_aa: CASSGTLAGGPQVYEQYF; cdr3_nt: TGTGCCAGCAGCGGAACACTAGCGGGAGGGCCCCAGGTCTACGAGCAGTACTTC
j_call: TRBJ2-3; v_call: TRBV6-5; d_call: TRBD2; clone_size: NA; cdr3_aa: CATGSGRVSTDTQYF; cdr3_nt: TGTGCCACCGGTAGCGGGAGGGTTAGCACAGATACGCAGTATTTT
j_call: TRBJ1-5; v_call: TRBV11-3; d_call: NA; clone_size: NA; cdr3_aa: CASSLDGGQPQHF; cdr3_nt: TGTGCCAGCAGCTTAGACGGAGGTCAGCCCCAGCATTTT
j_call: TRBJ1-1; v_call: TRBV7-2; d_call: TRBD1; clone_size: NA; cdr3_aa: CASRPDRGWNTEAFF; cdr3_nt: TGTGCCAGCAGGCCCGACAGGGGGTGGAACACTGAAGCTTTCTTT
j_call: TRBJ1-5; v_call: TRBV18; d_call: TRBD1; clone_size: NA; cdr3_aa: CASSPDGQGNQPQHF; cdr3_nt: TGTGCCAGCTCACCGGATGGACAGGGCAATCAGCCCCAGCATTTT
j_call: TRBJ2-7; v_call: TRBV19; d_call: TRBD1; clone_size: NA; cdr3_aa: CASSIGSGGRYEQYF; cdr3_nt: TGTGCCAGTAGTATAGGGTCAGGGGGCAGATACGAGCAGTACTTC
j_call: TRBJ2-3; v_call: TRBV9; d_call: TRBD2; clone_size: NA; cdr3_aa: CASSRLAGDRRDTQYF; cdr3_nt: TGTGCCAGCAGTCGACTAGCGGGAGATCGTAGAGATACGCAGTATTTT
j_call: TRBJ1-2; v_call: TRBV19; d_call: NA; clone_size: NA; cdr3_aa: CASSTSSRQRSYGYTF; cdr3_nt: TGTGCCAGTAGTACGTCGTCTCGACAGAGGAGCTATGGCTACACCTTC
j_call: TRBJ2-1; v_call: TRBV10-3; d_call: TRBD1; clone_size: NA; cdr3_aa: CAARDSQYNEQFF; cdr3_nt: TGTGCCGCACGGGACAGTCAATACAATGAGCAGTTCTTC
j_call: TRBJ2-7; v_call: TRBV6-2/TRBV6-3; d_call: NA; clone_size: NA; cdr3_aa: CASSYSNRAYEQYF; cdr3_nt: TGTGCCAGCAGTTACTCGAACAGGGCATACGAGCAGTACTTC
j_call: TRBJ2-7; v_call: TRBV11-2; d_call: NA; clone_size: once; cdr3_aa: CASSLESQARREQYF; cdr3_nt: TGTGCCAGCAGCTTAGAGTCACAGGCGAGGCGGGAGCAGTACTTC
j_call: TRBJ2-1; v_call: TRBV19; d_call: NA; clone_size: NA; cdr3_aa: CASSGVGGASVNEQFF; cdr3_nt: TGTGCCAGTAGTGGCGTGGGGGGGGCATCGGTCAATGAGCAGTTCTTC
j_call: TRBJ2-5; v_call: TRBV27; d_call: TRBD1; clone_size: NA; cdr3_aa: CASRTGGKETQYF; cdr3_nt: TGTGCCAGTCGGACAGGGGGAAAAGAGACCCAGTACTTC
j_call: TRBJ2-3; v_call: TRBV10-3; d_call: TRBD1; clone_size: NA; cdr3_aa: CATGQGATDTQYF; cdr3_nt: TGTGCCACGGGACAGGGGGCCACAGATACGCAGTATTTT
j_call: TRBJ2-2; v_call: TRBV19; d_call: TRBD2; clone_size: NA; cdr3_aa: CASSIQSREGRGGELFF; cdr3_nt: TGTGCCAGTAGTATCCAATCGCGGGAGGGCCGTGGCGGGGAGCTGTTTTTT
j_call: TRBJ2-1; v_call: TRBV30; d_call: NA; clone_size: NA; cdr3_aa: CAWTRWGGGNEQFF; cdr3_nt: TGTGCCTGGACACGTTGGGGGGGCGGCAATGAGCAGTTCTTC
j_call: TRBJ1-5; v_call: TRBV29-1; d_call: NA; clone_size: NA; cdr3_aa: CSVEQGHNQPQHF; cdr3_nt: TGCAGCGTTGAGCAGGGTCACAATCAGCCCCAGCATTTT
j_call: TRBJ2-7; v_call: TRBV2; d_call: NA; clone_size: NA; cdr3_aa: CASSEYYEQYF; cdr3_nt: TGTGCCAGCAGTGAATACTACGAGCAGTACTTC
j_call: TRBJ2-3; v_call: TRBV5-4; d_call: NA; clone_size: NA; cdr3_aa: CASSVVGSETDTQYF; cdr3_nt: TGTGCCAGCAGCGTGGTTGGGAGTGAAACAGATACGCAGTATTTT
j_call: TRBJ2-7; v_call: TRBV5-4; d_call: TRBD2; clone_size: NA; cdr3_aa: CASSAAGGGSYEQYF; cdr3_nt: TGTGCCAGCAGCGCCGCCGGCGGGGGGAGCTACGAGCAGTACTTC
j_call: TRBJ2-2; v_call: TRBV27; d_call: NA; clone_size: NA; cdr3_aa: CASSLFPPSDPTGELFF; cdr3_nt: TGTGCCAGCAGTTTATTCCCCCCCAGCGACCCTACCGGGGAGCTGTTTTTT
j_call: TRBJ1-4; v_call: TRBV4-1; d_call: TRBD1; clone_size: NA; cdr3_aa: CASSQPSGTGHEKLFF; cdr3_nt: TGCGCCAGCAGCCAACCTTCCGGGACAGGGCATGAAAAACTGTTTTTT
j_call: TRBJ1-5; v_call: TRBV20-1; d_call: NA; clone_size: NA; cdr3_aa: CSASRKVGRGVQPQHF; cdr3_nt: TGCAGTGCTAGTCGCAAGGTGGGCCGGGGAGTTCAGCCCCAGCATTTT
j_call: TRBJ2-7; v_call: TRBV6-2/TRBV6-3; d_call: NA; clone_size: NA; cdr3_aa: CASSLRNAKSSYEQYF; cdr3_nt: TGTGCCAGCAGCCTACGCAACGCGAAATCCTCCTACGAGCAGTACTTC